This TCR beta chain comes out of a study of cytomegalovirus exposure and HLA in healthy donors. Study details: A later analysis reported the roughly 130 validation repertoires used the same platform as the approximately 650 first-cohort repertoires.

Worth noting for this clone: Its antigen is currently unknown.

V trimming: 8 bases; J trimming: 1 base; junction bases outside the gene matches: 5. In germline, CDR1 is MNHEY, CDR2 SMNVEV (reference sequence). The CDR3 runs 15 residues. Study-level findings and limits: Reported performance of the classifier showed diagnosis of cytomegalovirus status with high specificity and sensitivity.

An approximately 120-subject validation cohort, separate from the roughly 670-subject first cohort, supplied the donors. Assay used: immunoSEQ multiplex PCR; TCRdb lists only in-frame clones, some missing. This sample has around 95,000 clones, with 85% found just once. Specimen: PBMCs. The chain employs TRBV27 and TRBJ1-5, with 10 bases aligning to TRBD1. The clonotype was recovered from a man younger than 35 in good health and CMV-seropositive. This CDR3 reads CASRDRGGSNQPQHF. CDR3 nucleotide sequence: TGTGCCAGCCGGGACAGGGGAGGCAGCAATCAGCCCCAGCATTTT.